Here is one T cell receptor (beta chain) with its context. The source of the sample is a study of T cell responses to AZD1222 COVID-19 vaccine. Germline assignment: CDR1 MDHEN and CDR2 SYDVKM. The CDR3 spans 15 residues. Trimming removed 5 bases at V and 6 bases at J, with 17 bases between. TCRdb keeps only in-frame clones here, not all; method: immunoSEQ multiplex PCR. The data contain 130,000 to 150,000 clones, roughly nine tenths of them singletons. Sequencing was performed on peripheral blood, taken on day 0 of AZD1222 vaccination. This chain joins TRBV28 and TRBJ2-1; D might be TRBD1 or TRBD2, each matching 5 bases. This receptor was taken from an adult in good health. The CDR3 protein is CASSTPGPQFNEQFF. CDR3 DNA: TGTGCCAGCAGTACCCCGGGACCCCAATTCAATGAGCAGTTCTTC.